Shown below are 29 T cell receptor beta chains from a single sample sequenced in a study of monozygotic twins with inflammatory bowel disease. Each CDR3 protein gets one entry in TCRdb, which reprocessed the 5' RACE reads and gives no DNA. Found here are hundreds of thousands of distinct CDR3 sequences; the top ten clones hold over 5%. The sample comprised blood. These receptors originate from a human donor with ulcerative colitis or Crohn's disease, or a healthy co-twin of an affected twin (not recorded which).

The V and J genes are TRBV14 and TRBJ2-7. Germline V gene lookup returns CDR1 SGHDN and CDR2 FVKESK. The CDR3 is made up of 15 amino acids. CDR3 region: CASSQVLPGVYEQYF.

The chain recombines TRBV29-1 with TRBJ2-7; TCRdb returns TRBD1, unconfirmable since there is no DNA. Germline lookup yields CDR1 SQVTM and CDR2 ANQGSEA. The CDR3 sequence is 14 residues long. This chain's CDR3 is CSTYGTGGSYEQYF.

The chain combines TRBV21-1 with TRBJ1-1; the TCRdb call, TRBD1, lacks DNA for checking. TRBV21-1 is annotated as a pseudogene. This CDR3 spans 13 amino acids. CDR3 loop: CASSKRGGTEAFF.

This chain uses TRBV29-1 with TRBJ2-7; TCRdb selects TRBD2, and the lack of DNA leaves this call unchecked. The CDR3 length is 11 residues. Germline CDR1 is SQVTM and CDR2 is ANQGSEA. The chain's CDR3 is CSVGGNREQYF.

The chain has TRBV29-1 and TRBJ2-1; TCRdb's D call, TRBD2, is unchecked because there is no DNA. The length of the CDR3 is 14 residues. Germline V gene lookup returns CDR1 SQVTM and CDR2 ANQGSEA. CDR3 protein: CSVETSGSYNEQFF.

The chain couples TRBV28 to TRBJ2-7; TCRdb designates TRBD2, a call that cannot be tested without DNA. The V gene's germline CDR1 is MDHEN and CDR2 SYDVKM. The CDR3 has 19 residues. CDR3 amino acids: CASSLLGLAGGPRSHEQYF.

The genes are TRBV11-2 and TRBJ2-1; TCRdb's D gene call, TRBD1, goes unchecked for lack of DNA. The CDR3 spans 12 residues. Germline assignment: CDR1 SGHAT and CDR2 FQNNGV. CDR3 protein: CASSVGRGQQFF.

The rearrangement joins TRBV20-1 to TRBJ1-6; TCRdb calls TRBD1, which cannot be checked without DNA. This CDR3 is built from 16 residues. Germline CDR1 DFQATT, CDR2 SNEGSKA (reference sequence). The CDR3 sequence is CSARDGAGLYNSPLHF.

CDR3 loop: CSARKGQGEKLFF. The chain carries TRBV20-1 and TRBJ1-4; TCRdb indicates TRBD1, and absent DNA this call remains unverified. Germline V CDR1 and CDR2: DFQATT, SNEGSKA (reference sequence). CDR3 length: 13 residues.

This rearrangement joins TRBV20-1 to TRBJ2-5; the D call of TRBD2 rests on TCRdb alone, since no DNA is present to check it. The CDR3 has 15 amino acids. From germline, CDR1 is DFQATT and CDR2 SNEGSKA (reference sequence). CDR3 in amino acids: CSARSPSGRRETQYF.

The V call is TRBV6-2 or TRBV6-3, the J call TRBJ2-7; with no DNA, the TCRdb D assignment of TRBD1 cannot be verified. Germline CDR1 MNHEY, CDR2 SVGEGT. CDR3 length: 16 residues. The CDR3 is CASRVWGRFLLDEQYF.

The CDR3 here is CASSLSGFGEQFF. The rearrangement joins TRBV12-3 or TRBV12-4 to TRBJ2-1. The CDR3 is 13 amino acids.

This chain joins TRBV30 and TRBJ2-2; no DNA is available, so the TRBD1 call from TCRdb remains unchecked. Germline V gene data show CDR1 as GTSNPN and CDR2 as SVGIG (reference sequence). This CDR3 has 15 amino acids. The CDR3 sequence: CAWSYWTANTGELFF.

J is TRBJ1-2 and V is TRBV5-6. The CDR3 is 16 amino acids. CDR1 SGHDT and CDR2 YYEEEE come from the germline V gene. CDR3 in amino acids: CASSLDLGRGSYGYTF.

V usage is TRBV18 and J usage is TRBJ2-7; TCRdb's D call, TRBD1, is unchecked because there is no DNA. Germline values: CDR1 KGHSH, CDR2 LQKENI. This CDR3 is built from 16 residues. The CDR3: CASSPVGQQASWKQYF.

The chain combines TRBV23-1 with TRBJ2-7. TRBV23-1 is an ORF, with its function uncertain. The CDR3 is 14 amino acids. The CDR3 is CASSQSRVSGEQYF.

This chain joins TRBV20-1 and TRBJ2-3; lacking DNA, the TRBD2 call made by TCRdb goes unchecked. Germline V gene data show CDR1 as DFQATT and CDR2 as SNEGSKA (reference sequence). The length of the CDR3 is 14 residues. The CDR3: CSRGRMTGGDTQYF.

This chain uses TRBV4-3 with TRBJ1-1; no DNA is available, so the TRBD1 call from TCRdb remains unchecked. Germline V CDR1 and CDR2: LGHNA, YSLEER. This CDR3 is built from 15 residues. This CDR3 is CASSLDRGTDTEAFF.

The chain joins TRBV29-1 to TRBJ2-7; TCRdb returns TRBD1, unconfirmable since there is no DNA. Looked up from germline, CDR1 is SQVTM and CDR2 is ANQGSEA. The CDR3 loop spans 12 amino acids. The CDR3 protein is CSVVSRIGEQYF.

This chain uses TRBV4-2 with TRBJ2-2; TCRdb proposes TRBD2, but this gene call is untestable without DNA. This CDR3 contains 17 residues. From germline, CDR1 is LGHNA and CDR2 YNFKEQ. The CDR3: CASSLPLAGAGTGELFF.

CDR3 region: CASSSLTGYNEQYF. The chain carries TRBV7-6 and TRBJ2-7; without DNA, the TCRdb call of TRBD1 cannot be checked. Germline V gives CDR1 SGHVS, CDR2 FNYEAQ. The CDR3 has 14 amino acids.

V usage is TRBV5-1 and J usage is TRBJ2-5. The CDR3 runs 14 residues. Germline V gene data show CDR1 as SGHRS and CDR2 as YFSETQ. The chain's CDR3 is CASSLGDSQETQYF.

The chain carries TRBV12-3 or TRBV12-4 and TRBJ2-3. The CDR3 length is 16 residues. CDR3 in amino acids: CASSSEVRKTTDTQYF.

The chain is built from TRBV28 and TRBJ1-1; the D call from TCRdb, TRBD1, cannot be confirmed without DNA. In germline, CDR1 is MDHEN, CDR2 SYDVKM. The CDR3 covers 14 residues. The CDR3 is CASSPGGAGTEAFF.

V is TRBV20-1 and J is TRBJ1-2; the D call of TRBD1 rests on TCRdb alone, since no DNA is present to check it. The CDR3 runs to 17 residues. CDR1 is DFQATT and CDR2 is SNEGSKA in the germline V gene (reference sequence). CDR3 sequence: CSARDLIKIRTGYGYTF.

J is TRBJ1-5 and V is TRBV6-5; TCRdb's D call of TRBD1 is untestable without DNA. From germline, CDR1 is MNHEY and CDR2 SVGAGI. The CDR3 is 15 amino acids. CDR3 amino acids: CASSSIAQGWQPQHF.

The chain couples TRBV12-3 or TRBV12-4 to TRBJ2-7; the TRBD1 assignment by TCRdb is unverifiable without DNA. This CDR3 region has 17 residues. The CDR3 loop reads CASSLALGTGGVYEQYF.

The CDR3: CASSQYSGTTGELFF. V and J are TRBV4-1 and TRBJ2-2; the TRBD1 assignment by TCRdb is unverifiable without DNA. This CDR3 comprises 15 residues. Germline V gene lookup returns CDR1 MGHRA and CDR2 YSYEKL.

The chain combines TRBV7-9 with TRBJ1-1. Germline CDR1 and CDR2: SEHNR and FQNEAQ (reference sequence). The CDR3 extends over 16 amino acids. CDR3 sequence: CASSLVSGGTATEAFF. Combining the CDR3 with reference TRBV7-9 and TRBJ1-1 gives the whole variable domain DTGVSQNPRHKITKRGQNVTFRCDPISEHNRLYWYRQTLGQGPEFLTYFQNEAQLEKSRLLSDRFSAERPKGSFSTLEIQRTEQGDSAMYLCASSLVSGGTATEAFFGQGTRLTVV.